This TCR beta chain originates from a study of cytomegalovirus exposure and HLA in healthy donors (dated by TCRdb to the late 2010s). Turning to the overall study: A later analysis indicated that the 95 to 150 validation repertoires were generated on the platform also employed for the 700 or so repertoires of the first cohort. The study aimed to test whether signatures of past pathogen exposure could be identified by cataloging public T cell receptors. A separate validation cohort of roughly 110 different subjects was used in addition to the 666-subject first cohort. The study combined high-throughput TCR immunosequencing, statistical association of individual TCRs with disease status, and machine learning to predict cytomegalovirus infection status. The paper as a whole reports these results and caveats: Cytomegalovirus status was reported to be diagnosed by the classifier with high specificity and sensitivity in both the original and validation cohorts. In vitro tests confirmed that a few of the cytomegalovirus-associated TCR beta chains recognize cytomegalovirus antigens. The study listed 164 TCR beta chains as associated with cytomegalovirus. The authors suggested that the approach could potentially be generalized to other disease states and immunological phenotypes. While some public TCRs were present in many individuals, most TCR sequences turned up only very rarely across donors. In a later analysis, TCRs clustered in the first cohort were found to also tend to co-occur in the roughly 120 validation repertoires, with approximately 95% of cluster scores above 0. A later analysis lacked HLA typing for the validation cohort, so it scored co-occurrence in that cohort across all 120 or so repertoires.

The method behind the library was the immunoSEQ multiplex PCR assay. Per the original workflow: A statistical classification framework was developed to diagnose cytomegalovirus status using the catalog of TCR beta chain sequences. TCRdb holds this immuneACCESS table with in-frame rearrangements only. Some clones are missing; in checked studies, unresolved V genes explain under half, and the rest has no known cause. For V, J and clone size, that table is used; D and trimming come from the DNA. The sample profile shows more than 95,000 clones; less than 90% of them were found once. 4% to 5.5% of the sample belongs to the ten largest clones. As for this clone: There is no known antigen for this receptor. Base qualities are not provided; no much larger clone lies one nucleotide away. Distinct nucleotide sequences in the sample also encode this CDR3.

The donors were included in the validation cohort of some 120 subjects, a group kept apart from the approximately 700-subject first cohort. Source material: PBMCs. This TCR came from a man younger than 35 in good health and CMV-seropositive.

The sequenced DNA: TGTGCCAGCAGCCAAGATCGGACTAGCGGGGCCTACGAGCAGTACTTC. Its translation is CASSQDRTSGAYEQYF. This receptor chain uses TRBV4-2 and TRBJ2-7, and 12 bases in between align with TRBD2. Including cysteine and phenylalanine, the CDR3 has 16 amino acids. The CDR3 DNA has 48 bases and is translated from base 1. Sequences LGHNA (CDR1) and YNFKEQ (CDR2) are obtained from the germline V gene. V is pruned by 0 bases and J by 2 bases, leaving 2 bases of the junction without a gene match.